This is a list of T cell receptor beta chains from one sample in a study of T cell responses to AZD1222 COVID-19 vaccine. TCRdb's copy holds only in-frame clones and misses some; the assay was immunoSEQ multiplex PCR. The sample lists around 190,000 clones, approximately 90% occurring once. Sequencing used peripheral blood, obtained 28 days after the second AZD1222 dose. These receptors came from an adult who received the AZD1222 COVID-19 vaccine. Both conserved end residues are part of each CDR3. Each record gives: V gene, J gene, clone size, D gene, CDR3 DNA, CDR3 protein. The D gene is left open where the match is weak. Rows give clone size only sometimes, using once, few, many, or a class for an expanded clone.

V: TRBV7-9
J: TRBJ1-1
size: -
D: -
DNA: TGTGCCAGCAGCCCCCGGCAGGGCCTGAACACTGAAGCTTTCTTT
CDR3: CASSPRQGLNTEAFF

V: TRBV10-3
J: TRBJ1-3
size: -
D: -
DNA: TGTGCCATCAGTCCAGGTGGAAACACCATATATTTT
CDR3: CAISPGGNTIYF

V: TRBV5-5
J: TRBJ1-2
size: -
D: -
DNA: TGTGCCAGCAGCTTAACAGGGTATTCGGTCGGCTACACCTTC
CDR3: CASSLTGYSVGYTF

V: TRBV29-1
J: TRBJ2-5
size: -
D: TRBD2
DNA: TGCAGCGTTGAGCGGGGGGAAAAGGGGACCCAGTACTTC
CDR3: CSVERGEKGTQYF

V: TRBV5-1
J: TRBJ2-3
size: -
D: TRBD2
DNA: TGCGCCAGCAGCAACACCCCGGGACTAGCGGGGCCAGATACGCAGTATTTT
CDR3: CASSNTPGLAGPDTQYF

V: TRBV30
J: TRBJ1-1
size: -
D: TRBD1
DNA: TGTGCCTGGAGTGCAATGGACAGGATTATGAACACTGAAGCTTTCTTT
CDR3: CAWSAMDRIMNTEAFF

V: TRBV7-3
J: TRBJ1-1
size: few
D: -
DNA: TGTGCCAGCAGCTTAACTGTCGGACAGAACACTGAAGCTTTCTTT
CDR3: CASSLTVGQNTEAFF

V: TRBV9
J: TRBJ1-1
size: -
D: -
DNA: TGTGCCAGCAGCGTACTTCACAGGACACAGAACACTGAAGCTTTCTTT
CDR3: CASSVLHRTQNTEAFF

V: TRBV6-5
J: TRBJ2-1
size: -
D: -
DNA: TGTGCCAGCAGCCACAATGAGCAGTTCTTC
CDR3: CASSHNEQFF

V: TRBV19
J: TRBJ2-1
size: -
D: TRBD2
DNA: TGTGCCAGTAGTATAGTGGGGGGGAACCCGAGCTCCTACAATGAGCAGTTCTTC
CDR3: CASSIVGGNPSSYNEQFF

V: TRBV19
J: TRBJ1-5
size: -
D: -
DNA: TGTGCCAGTATTGAGGCAGCGGCCTCGGTGTATAGCAATCAGCCCCAGCATTTT
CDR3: CASIEAAASVYSNQPQHF

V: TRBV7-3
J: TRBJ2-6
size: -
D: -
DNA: TGTGCCAGCAGTCGGGACGCTGGGGCCAACGTCCTGACTTTC
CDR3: CASSRDAGANVLTF

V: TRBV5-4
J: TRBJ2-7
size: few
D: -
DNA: TGTGCCAGCAGCTTGAGACAGGTACCCTACGAGCAGTACTTC
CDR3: CASSLRQVPYEQYF

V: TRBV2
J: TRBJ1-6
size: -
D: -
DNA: TGTGCCAGTCGCGCTCGGGACGCTAATTCACCCCTCCACTTT
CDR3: CASRARDANSPLHF

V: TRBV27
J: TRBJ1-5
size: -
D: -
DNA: TGTGCCAGCAGTTTTGGGGCCCGGGGGGGGGCTCAGCCCCAGCATTTT
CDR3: CASSFGARGGAQPQHF

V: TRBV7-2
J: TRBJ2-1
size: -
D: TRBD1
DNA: TGTGCCAGCAGCTTAGTGGGGACAGGCTCCTACAATGAGCAGTTCTTC
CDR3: CASSLVGTGSYNEQFF

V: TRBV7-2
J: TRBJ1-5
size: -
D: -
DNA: TGTGCCAGCAGCTTAGAGGCCAATCAGCCCCAGCATTTT
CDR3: CASSLEANQPQHF

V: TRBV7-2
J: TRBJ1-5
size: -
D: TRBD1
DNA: TGTGCCAGCAGCTCCCAGGGGGGCAATCAGCCCCAGCATTTT
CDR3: CASSSQGGNQPQHF

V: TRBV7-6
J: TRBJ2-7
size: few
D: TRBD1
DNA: TGTGCCAGCAGCGGAGCCGGGACAGGGGTTTACGAGCAGTACTTC
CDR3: CASSGAGTGVYEQYF

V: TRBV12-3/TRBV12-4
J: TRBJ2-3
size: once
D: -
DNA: TGTGCCAGCAGTTTCCTAGCAGATACGCAGTATTTT
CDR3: CASSFLADTQYF

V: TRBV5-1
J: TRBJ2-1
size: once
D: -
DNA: TGCGCCAGCAGCTTGGGTTCTTCCTACAATGAGCAGTTCTTC
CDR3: CASSLGSSYNEQFF

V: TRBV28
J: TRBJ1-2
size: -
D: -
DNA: TGTGCCAGCAGTTTGGTGCGACTCTATGGCTACACCTTC
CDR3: CASSLVRLYGYTF

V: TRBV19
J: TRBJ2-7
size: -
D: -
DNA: TGTGCCAGTAGTACAGGGGCCGCATCCTACGAGCAGTACTTC
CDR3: CASSTGAASYEQYF

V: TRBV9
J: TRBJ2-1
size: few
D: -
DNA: TGTGCCAGCAGCGTCGATGGCCTGCCGGGCAATGAGCAGTTCTTC
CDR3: CASSVDGLPGNEQFF

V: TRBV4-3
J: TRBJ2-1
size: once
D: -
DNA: TGCGCCAGCAGCCAAAGGTCGTATCGTAGTCCCGGAACACGAGACAATGAGCAGTTCTTC
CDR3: CASSQRSYRSPGTRDNEQFF

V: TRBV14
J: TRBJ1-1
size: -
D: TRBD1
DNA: TGTGCCAGCAGGGGACAGGTTTGGACTGAAGCTTTCTTT
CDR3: CASRGQVWTEAFF

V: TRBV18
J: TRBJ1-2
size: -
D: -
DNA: TGTGCCAGCTCACCAGTCAGCCAATTTAACTATGGCTACACCTTC
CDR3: CASSPVSQFNYGYTF

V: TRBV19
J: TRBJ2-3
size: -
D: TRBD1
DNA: TGTGCCAGTAGTATAGTGAAAAAGGACAGGGTGGGTAATACGCAGTATTTT
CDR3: CASSIVKKDRVGNTQYF

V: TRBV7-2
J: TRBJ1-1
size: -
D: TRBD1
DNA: TGTGCCAGCAGCTTGGACAGGGGAATGTATGCTTTCTTT
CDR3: CASSLDRGMYAFF

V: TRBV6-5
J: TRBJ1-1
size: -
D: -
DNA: TGTGCCAGCAGTTACCAGACACCGAACACTGAAGCTTTCTTT
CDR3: CASSYQTPNTEAFF

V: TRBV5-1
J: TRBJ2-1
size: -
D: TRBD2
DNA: TGCGCCAGCAGCCCCTGGACTAGCGGGGGGGGTGAGCAGTTCTTC
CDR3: CASSPWTSGGGEQFF

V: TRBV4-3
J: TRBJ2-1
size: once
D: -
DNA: TGCGCCAGCAGCCAAGCTGGACTACATATCTTC
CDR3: CASSQAGLHIF

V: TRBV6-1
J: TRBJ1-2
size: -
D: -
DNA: TGTGCCAGCAGTGACGCGCAGCGATTCTATGGCTACACCTTC
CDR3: CASSDAQRFYGYTF

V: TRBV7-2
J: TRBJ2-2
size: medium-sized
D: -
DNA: TGTGCCAGCAGCTTATCCGGGGGCCCCGGGGAGCTGTTTTTT
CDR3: CASSLSGGPGELFF

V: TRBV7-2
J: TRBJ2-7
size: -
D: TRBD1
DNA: TGTGCCAGCAGCTCCGGGACAGGTATCTACGAGCAGTACTTC
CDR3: CASSSGTGIYEQYF

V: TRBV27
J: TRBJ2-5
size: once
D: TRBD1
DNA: TGTGCCAGCAGTACGACCCGGACAGGATCACAAGAGACCCAGTACTTC
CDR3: CASSTTRTGSQETQYF

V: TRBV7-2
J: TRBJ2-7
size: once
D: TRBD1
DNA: TGTGCCAGCAGTCGTGGGACAGGGGACGAGCAGTACTTC
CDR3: CASSRGTGDEQYF

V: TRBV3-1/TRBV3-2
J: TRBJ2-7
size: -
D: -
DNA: TGTGCCAGCAGCCAGAGCCGCAGGGTCGGGTACGAGCAGTACTTC
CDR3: CASSQSRRVGYEQYF

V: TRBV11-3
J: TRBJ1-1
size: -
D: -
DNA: TGTGCCAGCAGCTTAACAAGGAACACTGAAGCTTTCTTT
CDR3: CASSLTRNTEAFF

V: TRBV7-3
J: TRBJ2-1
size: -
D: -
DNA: TGTGCCAGCAGCTCCCAGCCAGGTCGGAATGAGCAGTTCTTC
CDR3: CASSSQPGRNEQFF

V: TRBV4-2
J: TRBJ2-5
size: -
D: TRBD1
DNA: TGTGCCAGCAGCCAATCAGGGGGCGGAGAGACCCAGTACTTC
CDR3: CASSQSGGGETQYF

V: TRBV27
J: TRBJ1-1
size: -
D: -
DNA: TGTGCCAGCAGTTTTTTGGGCGAGAACACTGAAGCTTTCTTT
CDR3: CASSFLGENTEAFF